A selection of T cell receptor beta chains follows, all from one sample in a study of response to subunit inactivated influenza vaccine. Via MiXCR, TCRdb re-called the RT-PCR reads, giving one row per CDR3 protein. The table has hundreds of thousands of distinct CDR3 sequences, less than 15% seen once; the top ten hold 7.6%. This sample comprised PBMCs from blood, obtained less than 15 days before vaccination. These receptors all come from a man aged 50-60 years who received an inactivated influenza vaccine. The CDR3 runs from the conserved cysteine through the conserved F or W. D genes are given only for firm matches. Some rows mark clone size as missing; the rest say once, few, many or name a class of expanded clone.

v_gene: TRBV6-2/TRBV6-3
abundance: many
j_gene: TRBJ2-1
d_gene: TRBD1
CDR3nt: TGTGCCAGCAGCCGTACCGGGACAGGGGCCTACAATGAGCAGTTCTTC
CDR3aa: CASSRTGTGAYNEQFF

v_gene: TRBV11-2
abundance: few
j_gene: TRBJ1-5
d_gene: TRBD1
CDR3nt: TGTGCCAGCAGCTTAGAGAACCCGTCCCAGGGGGCACCCCCATATAGCAATCAGCCCCAGCATTTT
CDR3aa: CASSLENPSQGAPPYSNQPQHF

v_gene: TRBV7-2
abundance: few
j_gene: TRBJ2-7
d_gene: .
CDR3nt: TGTGCCAGCAGCGGTCCGGCGTCCTACGAGCAGTACTTC
CDR3aa: CASSGPASYEQYF

v_gene: TRBV5-1
abundance: .
j_gene: TRBJ2-2
d_gene: TRBD1
CDR3nt: TGCGCCAGCAGCTCCGCGGACAGGGGGTACACCGGGGAGCTGTTTTTT
CDR3aa: CASSSADRGYTGELFF

v_gene: TRBV7-2
abundance: few
j_gene: TRBJ2-1
d_gene: TRBD2
CDR3nt: TGTGCCAGCAGCTCCGCCGGGACTAGCGGGAGGGCCTTC
CDR3aa: CASSSAGTSGRAF

v_gene: TRBV7-9
abundance: .
j_gene: TRBJ2-3
d_gene: TRBD2
CDR3nt: TGTGCCAGCAGCCCGGGTGGTAGCGGGAGGTCAGATACGCAGTATTTT
CDR3aa: CASSPGGSGRSDTQYF

v_gene: TRBV10-3
abundance: .
j_gene: TRBJ2-2
d_gene: .
CDR3nt: TGTGCCATCAGACCCTCTGCGGCCGGGGAGCTGTTTTTT
CDR3aa: CAIRPSAAGELFF

v_gene: TRBV4-1
abundance: few
j_gene: TRBJ2-1
d_gene: TRBD1
CDR3nt: TGCGCCAGCAGCCAAACGATACAGGGGGGTGAGCAGTTCTTC
CDR3aa: CASSQTIQGGEQFF

v_gene: TRBV6-5
abundance: many
j_gene: TRBJ1-6
d_gene: TRBD1
CDR3nt: TGTGCCAGCAGTTACCGGACAGGGAACAATAATTCACCCCTCCACTTT
CDR3aa: CASSYRTGNNNSPLHF

v_gene: TRBV20-1
abundance: few
j_gene: TRBJ2-5
d_gene: TRBD2
CDR3nt: TGCAGTGTTAAGACTAGCGGGGGAGAGACCCAGTACTTC
CDR3aa: CSVKTSGGETQYF

v_gene: TRBV12-3/TRBV12-4
abundance: many
j_gene: TRBJ2-5
d_gene: .
CDR3nt: TGTGCCAGCAGGGCGACAGGAGTCCGGGAGACCCAGTACTTC
CDR3aa: CASRATGVRETQYF

v_gene: TRBV7-2
abundance: few
j_gene: TRBJ2-2
d_gene: .
CDR3nt: TGTGCCAGCAGCTTGGCAGTTCAGACCGGGGAGCTGTTTTTT
CDR3aa: CASSLAVQTGELFF

v_gene: TRBV28
abundance: many
j_gene: TRBJ2-3
d_gene: TRBD2
CDR3nt: TGTGCCAGCAGCCTACCCCCCTCACTAGCGGGGGGACGAAATACGCAGTATTTT
CDR3aa: CASSLPPSLAGGRNTQYF

v_gene: TRBV20-1
abundance: once
j_gene: TRBJ1-2
d_gene: .
CDR3nt: TGCAGTGCAGGAACAGCTTCCAGGGGCTATGGCTACACCTTC
CDR3aa: CSAGTASRGYGYTF

v_gene: TRBV5-1
abundance: .
j_gene: TRBJ2-1
d_gene: TRBD2
CDR3nt: TGCGCCAGCAGAGGGCCGAGACTAGCGTTTGAGCAGTTCTTC
CDR3aa: CASRGPRLAFEQFF

v_gene: TRBV10-3
abundance: .
j_gene: TRBJ2-3
d_gene: .
CDR3nt: TGTGCCATCAGTGAGCAGGGGAATACGCAGTATTTT
CDR3aa: CAISEQGNTQYF

v_gene: TRBV3-1
abundance: .
j_gene: TRBJ1-6
d_gene: .
CDR3nt: TGTGCCAGCAGAATGACGGGCGATAATTCACCCCTCCACTTT
CDR3aa: CASRMTGDNSPLHF

v_gene: TRBV7-2
abundance: few
j_gene: TRBJ2-1
d_gene: .
CDR3nt: TGTGCCAGCAGCTTTTTGTCGAGCTCCTACAATGAGCAGTTCTTC
CDR3aa: CASSFLSSSYNEQFF

v_gene: TRBV4-1
abundance: few
j_gene: TRBJ2-5
d_gene: .
CDR3nt: TGCGCCAGCAGCCAAGATCTGGAGAGGGAGACCCAGTACTTC
CDR3aa: CASSQDLERETQYF

v_gene: TRBV12-3/TRBV12-4
abundance: few
j_gene: TRBJ2-2
d_gene: TRBD1
CDR3nt: TGTGCCAGCAGGCGAGACAGGGGTCCCGGGGAGCTGTTTTTT
CDR3aa: CASRRDRGPGELFF

v_gene: TRBV9
abundance: few
j_gene: TRBJ2-1
d_gene: .
CDR3nt: TGTGCCAGCAGCAACCGGGACGGTACCTACAATGAGCAGTTCTTC
CDR3aa: CASSNRDGTYNEQFF

v_gene: TRBV11-3
abundance: many
j_gene: TRBJ1-1
d_gene: .
CDR3nt: TGCGCCAGCAGCTTACAGGGTGAGAACACTGAAGCTTTCTTT
CDR3aa: CASSLQGENTEAFF

v_gene: TRBV29-1
abundance: .
j_gene: TRBJ2-7
d_gene: TRBD2
CDR3nt: TGCAGCGTTGGGGGGGGGTACGGCGACGAGCAGTACTTC
CDR3aa: CSVGGGYGDEQYF

v_gene: TRBV7-6
abundance: few
j_gene: TRBJ2-1
d_gene: TRBD1
CDR3nt: TGTGCCAGCAGCCGATGGACAGGCTCCTATGAGCAGTTCTTC
CDR3aa: CASSRWTGSYEQFF

v_gene: TRBV12-3/TRBV12-4
abundance: many
j_gene: TRBJ2-5
d_gene: TRBD2
CDR3nt: TGTGCCAGCAGTTTACAAGCGGGAGGGAAAGAGACCCAGTACTTC
CDR3aa: CASSLQAGGKETQYF

v_gene: TRBV5-1
abundance: many
j_gene: TRBJ2-7
d_gene: TRBD1
CDR3nt: TGCGCCAGCAGCGTGGACAGGGGGGCATCTTACGAGCAGTACTTC
CDR3aa: CASSVDRGASYEQYF

v_gene: TRBV4-2
abundance: few
j_gene: TRBJ2-3
d_gene: .
CDR3nt: TGTGCCAGCAGTTCTAGAAAGGGGGACAGCACAGATACGCAGTATTTT
CDR3aa: CASSSRKGDSTDTQYF

v_gene: TRBV4-2
abundance: once
j_gene: TRBJ2-1
d_gene: TRBD2
CDR3nt: TGTGCCAGCAGCCAATCAGCGGGAGGGAGTAGGAATGAGCAGTTCTTC
CDR3aa: CASSQSAGGSRNEQFF

v_gene: TRBV5-1
abundance: .
j_gene: TRBJ2-7
d_gene: TRBD1
CDR3nt: TGCGCCAGCAGCTCTTGGACAGGGAACACCTACGAGCAGTACTTC
CDR3aa: CASSSWTGNTYEQYF

v_gene: TRBV12-3/TRBV12-4
abundance: few
j_gene: TRBJ1-5
d_gene: .
CDR3nt: TGTGCCAGCAGTTTTGAGGGCAATCAGCCCCAGCATTTT
CDR3aa: CASSFEGNQPQHF

v_gene: TRBV15
abundance: .
j_gene: TRBJ1-4
d_gene: .
CDR3nt: TGTGCCACCAGCAGAAGGCAGGGCGGTGAAAAACTGTTTTTT
CDR3aa: CATSRRQGGEKLFF

v_gene: TRBV6-2/TRBV6-3
abundance: few
j_gene: TRBJ2-7
d_gene: TRBD2
CDR3nt: TGTGCCAGCAGTTACTCCTGGGGGGGGACCTACGAGCAGTACTTC
CDR3aa: CASSYSWGGTYEQYF

v_gene: TRBV4-2
abundance: many
j_gene: TRBJ2-6
d_gene: .
CDR3nt: TGTGCCAGCAGCCAAGAAGGGAGTGGGGCCAACGTCCTGACTTTC
CDR3aa: CASSQEGSGANVLTF

v_gene: TRBV5-1
abundance: .
j_gene: TRBJ2-3
d_gene: .
CDR3nt: TGCGCCAGCAGCTTGGCCCGAGCACCAGATACGCAGTATTTT
CDR3aa: CASSLARAPDTQYF

v_gene: TRBV5-5
abundance: few
j_gene: TRBJ1-1
d_gene: .
CDR3nt: TGTGCCAGCAGCTTGGTTGGGGACATCATGAACACTGAAGCTTTCTTT
CDR3aa: CASSLVGDIMNTEAFF

v_gene: TRBV9
abundance: few
j_gene: TRBJ2-3
d_gene: .
CDR3nt: TGTGCCAGCAGCGTAGCATCTGGCTCAGATACGCAGTATTTT
CDR3aa: CASSVASGSDTQYF

v_gene: TRBV4-2
abundance: once
j_gene: TRBJ2-7
d_gene: .
CDR3nt: TGTGCCAGCAGCCGGGGCGCTCTCTCCTACGAGCAGTACTTC
CDR3aa: CASSRGALSYEQYF

v_gene: TRBV6-2/TRBV6-3
abundance: many
j_gene: TRBJ2-7
d_gene: .
CDR3nt: TGTGCCAGCAGTACGCTTGCCTACGAGCAGTACTTC
CDR3aa: CASSTLAYEQYF

v_gene: TRBV2
abundance: few
j_gene: TRBJ1-5
d_gene: .
CDR3nt: TGTGCCAGTGGGCAGATTAGCAATCAGCCCCAGCATTTT
CDR3aa: CASGQISNQPQHF

v_gene: TRBV6-2/TRBV6-3
abundance: few
j_gene: TRBJ2-1
d_gene: .
CDR3nt: TGTGCCAGCAGTTACCCACCCACTTTAAACAATGAGCAGTTCTTC
CDR3aa: CASSYPPTLNNEQFF

v_gene: TRBV28
abundance: .
j_gene: TRBJ2-1
d_gene: .
CDR3nt: TGTGCCAGCAGTTTAACTGGGGCCATGGCTGGCAATGAGCAGTTCTTC
CDR3aa: CASSLTGAMAGNEQFF

v_gene: TRBV29-1
abundance: .
j_gene: TRBJ2-1
d_gene: .
CDR3nt: TGCAGCGTCAGACCGAAATACAATGAGCAGTTCTTC
CDR3aa: CSVRPKYNEQFF